This T cell receptor beta chain was profiled in a study of T cell repertoires in cytomegalovirus infection. For the study at large: Recently identified HLA-C-restricted CMV epitopes and well-studied HLA-B-restricted CMV epitopes were used by the study. Public TCR beta signatures were indicative of both CMV infection and a matching HLA type.

Points on this clonotype: Its target is unknown. At one of its ends the junction is not consistent with the germline gene, which may arise from a read error.

CDR3 size: 13 residues. Germline CDR1 and CDR2: SGHAT and FQNNGV. From the reads, TCRdb called clonotypes with MiXCR, one entry per CDR3 protein. The profile shows 700,000 to 850,000 distinct CDR3 sequences, 30% to 35% of them singletons. Study observations and caveats: Cumulated frequencies of public TCR beta families served to identify carriers of CMV plus the relevant HLA.

The rearrangement joins TRBV11-2 to TRBJ2-7; D is ambiguous. The receptor was isolated from a human donor in good health (CMV status not recorded). Some clones in this sample may be carry-over from other donors' samples. The starting material was cultured CD8+ T cells from PBMCs, obtained from culture after CMV antigen stimulation. The CDR3 DNA reads TGTGCCAGCAACTTATGGCAAACCTACGAGCAGTACTTC. Its protein product is CASNLWQTYEQYF. The whole variable domain, remainder taken from reference TRBV11-2 and TRBJ2-7, is EAGVAQSPRYKIIEKRQSVAFWCNPISGHATLYWYQQILGQGPKLLIQFQNNGVVDDSQLPKDRFSAERLKGVDSTLKIQPAKLEDSAVYLCASNLWQTYEQYFGPGTRLTVT.